Sequencing of this T cell receptor (beta chain) was carried out in a study of shared clonotypes between healthy human individuals. Study observations and caveats: Against clonotypes common to all four donors, non-shared ones had lower generation probabilities.

Naivety among CD8 cells was defined by CD45RO negativity and positive CCR7 selection, thereby excluding terminally differentiated effector memory CD45RA+ cells. This CDR3 contains 12 residues. The V end lost 3 bases, the J end lost 12 bases, and 15 bases lay between the germline ends. Germline V CDR1 and CDR2: MNHEY, SMNVEV (reference sequence). As to this clone: The antigen is unknown.

An assay was performed, and its level was deep. Produced via immunoSEQ multiplex PCR; TCRdb's table is partial and in-frame only. The sample carries 760,000 or so clones, about 96% recorded once. The sample was naive CD8+ T cells sorted from blood. The chain employs TRBV27 and TRBJ2-7; TRBD2 might be the D (6 bases). The receptor was derived from a man aged 25 to 40 in good health. CDR3 DNA: TGTGCCAGCAGTTTGGGAGGACCACCACTGTACTTC. Amino acid sequence: CASSLGGPPLYF.